These 27 T cell receptor beta chains were all obtained from the same sample, sequenced in a study of T cells in Graves' hyperthyroidism and ophthalmopathy. TCR beta CDR3 sequences were amplified from RNA transcripts. RT-PCR in the first round (using the HTBI primer set) targeted the TCR CDR3. Via MiXCR, TCRdb re-called the multiplex PCR reads, giving one row per CDR3 protein. The sample yields 460,000 or so distinct CDR3 sequences, around an eighth seen once. Sequenced material: blood. These receptors all come from a woman between 18 and 29 years old with Graves' hyperthyroidism.

This clonotype was seen many times. DNA of the CDR3: TGTGCCACCCGAGGGGGGTCCACTGAAGCTTTCTTT. Amino acids: CATRGGSTEAFF. The chain carries TRBV27 and TRBJ1-1; weak D call: TRBD1 (6 bases). V lost 10 bases, J lost 4 bases, and 13 bases lay in between. This CDR3 region has 12 residues. Germline loops: CDR1 MNHEY, CDR2 SMNVEV (reference sequence).

The rearrangement joins TRBV11-2 to TRBJ2-1; 8 bases are shared with TRBD2. CDR1 and CDR2 (germline): SGHAT, FQNNGV. After removal of 5 bases from V and 7 bases from J, the junction contained 7 bases not matched to a gene. The CDR3 is 14 residues long. CDR3 sequence: CASSPPGTRNEQFF. In nucleotides, the CDR3 is TGTGCCAGCAGCCCACCAGGGACTAGAAATGAGCAGTTCTTC.

The sample holds many counts of this clonotype. The chain combines TRBV11-2 with TRBJ2-5; D call uncertain. V was clipped by 1 base and J by 1 base, with 13 bases between them. Germline CDR1 is SGHAT and CDR2 is FQNNGV. The CDR3 has 16 residues. CDR3 sequence reads: CASSLGRLLVQETQYF. The CDR3 region has the DNA TGTGCCAGCAGCTTAGGGCGGTTGCTAGTCCAAGAGACCCAGTACTTC.

This clonotype came up many times. The V gene is TRBV28, the J gene TRBJ2-2, with D perhaps matching TRBD2 (6 bases). V was clipped by 3 bases and J by 4 bases, with 15 bases between them. The V gene's germline CDR1 is MDHEN and CDR2 SYDVKM. The CDR3 is 16 amino acids. CDR3 region: CASSFGGRKSTGELFF. The CDR3 nucleotides are TGTGCCAGCAGTTTTGGTGGGAGGAAGTCCACCGGGGAGCTGTTTTTT.

This clonotype was detected many times. This chain connects TRBV6-2 or TRBV6-3 to TRBJ2-3; TRBD2 matches 15 bases. The ends lost 2 bases at V and 1 base at J; junction bases unmatched: 10. CDR3 length: 20 amino acids. Germline V lookup: CDR1 MNHEY, CDR2 SVGEGT. CDR3 loop: CASSYPGLAGGLTGTDTQYF. In DNA form, the CDR3 reads TGTGCCAGCAGTTACCCCGGACTAGCGGGAGGGCTTACTGGCACAGATACGCAGTATTTT.

This clonotype was found many times. The chain carries TRBV5-1 and TRBJ2-7, with 7 bases identical to TRBD2. Germline lookup yields CDR1 SGHRS and CDR2 YFSETQ. CDR3 length: 18 residues. Trimming took 4 bases from V and 2 from J; bases not matched to a gene: 18. CDR3 sequence (DNA): TGCGCCAGCAGCGTAACAGCACCGGGACTAATCGAAACCTACGAGCAGTACTTC. Its protein product is CASSVTAPGLIETYEQYF.

This clonotype was seen a few times. The rearrangement uses TRBV29-1 and TRBJ2-1; 12 bases line up with TRBD2. CDR3 size: 13 residues. Germline V gives CDR1 SQVTM, CDR2 ANQGSEA. Unmatched junction bases numbered 7, after V lost 7 bases and J lost 9 bases. The CDR3 nucleotides read TGCAGCGGGAGACTAGCGGGAGACGGTGAGCAGTTCTTC. This gives the protein CSGRLAGDGEQFF.

There are many counts of this clonotype. The chain combines TRBV27 with TRBJ2-5; TRBD1 might be the D (5 bases). Trimming removed 5 bases at V and 5 bases at J, with 15 bases between. The V gene's germline CDR1 is MNHEY and CDR2 SMNVEV (reference sequence). This CDR3 contains 14 residues. Here the CDR3 DNA reads TGTGCCAGCAGTGTAATAGGGGATGGGGAGACCCAGTACTTC. Its translation: CASSVIGDGETQYF.

This clonotype was seen many times. This sequence joins TRBV12-3 or TRBV12-4 and TRBJ2-1; a possible D gene is TRBD1 (5 bases). The CDR3 is 14 residues long. Between the trimmed V and J ends, which lost 0 bases and 8 bases, there was a span of 11 bases. CDR3 DNA: TGTGCCAGCAGTTTAGCGCGGTGGGGCGATGAGCAGTTCTTC. Its translation: CASSLARWGDEQFF.

This clonotype was seen only a few times. The rearrangement uses TRBV11-3 and TRBJ2-7; 7 bases are a match to TRBD2. Trimming cost V 2 bases and J 6 bases; bases outside gene matches: 10. There are 15 residues in the CDR3. Germline V gives CDR1 SGHNT, CDR2 YENEEA. The CDR3 bases are TGTGCCAGCAGCTTATGGTCTAGCGGTCCGTCCGAGCAGTACTTC. As protein: CASSLWSSGPSEQYF.

This sequence joins TRBV7-9 and TRBJ1-5; the D is unclear. Germline values: CDR1 SEHNR, CDR2 FQNEAQ (reference sequence). V shed 4 bases and J shed 2 bases, with 9 bases lying between them. The CDR3 length is 14 residues. For the CDR3, the DNA is TGTGCCAGCAGCTCAGACGGTCGCAATCAGCCCCAGCATTTT. Protein: CASSSDGRNQPQHF.

The rearrangement joins TRBV29-1 to TRBJ2-5; maybe TRBD1 (6 bases). Trimming left V 4 bases short and J 5 bases short, with 17 bases between. CDR3 length: 14 amino acids. Germline CDR1 reads SQVTM; CDR2 reads ANQGSEA. The DNA of the CDR3 is TGCAGCGTTGCCGGGCTGGGGGCCGGCGAGACCCAGTACTTC. The encoded protein is CSVAGLGAGETQYF.

This clonotype was counted many times. The J gene is TRBJ2-7, the V gene TRBV12-3 or TRBV12-4; 7 nucleotides align to TRBD1. The CDR3 sequence is 13 residues long. J lost 4 bases, V lost 5 bases, and 5 bases had no gene match. CDR3 loop: CASSPDRVYEQYF. The CDR3 region has the DNA TGTGCCAGCAGTCCCGACAGGGTTTACGAGCAGTACTTC.

This clonotype was observed many times. The V call is TRBV3-1, the J call TRBJ2-1, with D possibly TRBD2 on 6 matching bases. Trimming took 3 bases from V and 4 from J, leaving 10 bases between them. The germline gives CDR1 LGHDT, CDR2 YNNKEL (reference sequence). The CDR3 is made up of 14 amino acids. The CDR3 DNA is TGTGCCAGCAGCCACAGCGGGCCGTACAATGAGCAGTTCTTC. Its translation is CASSHSGPYNEQFF.

The table lists this clonotype with many counts. V and J are TRBV3-1 and TRBJ2-1; 9 nucleotides match TRBD2. In germline, CDR1 is LGHDT, CDR2 YNNKEL (reference sequence). The CDR3 loop spans 16 amino acids. V was pared by 5 bases and J by 2 bases, with 7 bases of the junction left unmatched. The CDR3 region has the DNA TGTGCCAGCAGCATAGTGACTAGCGGAGCCTACAATGAGCAGTTCTTC. It codes for CASSIVTSGAYNEQFF.

This clonotype was found many times. This chain joins TRBV20-1 and TRBJ1-5; a possible D gene is TRBD1 (5 bases). Trimming pared 1 base from V and 8 bases from J, leaving 18 bases between. CDR3 size: 15 residues. Germline V gene lookup returns CDR1 DFQATT and CDR2 SNEGSKA (reference sequence). DNA for the CDR3: TGCAGTGCTAGAGGGGGGGGAAGGGGACGGGAGCCCCAGCATTTT. Translation gives CSARGGGRGREPQHF.

This clonotype was detected ten times or more. The J gene is TRBJ1-4, the V gene TRBV6-1; TRBD1 might be the D (5 bases). Trimming cost V 1 base and J 8 bases, with 11 bases left between them. Germline values: CDR1 MNHNS, CDR2 SASEGT. CDR3 size: 14 residues. The CDR3 reads CASSEVQGKEKLFF. CDR3 nucleotides: TGTGCCAGCAGTGAAGTTCAGGGTAAAGAAAAACTGTTTTTT.

The table lists this clonotype with a count of one. The chain combines TRBV10-1 with TRBJ2-7; maybe TRBD2 (6 bases). This CDR3 is 14 amino acids long. V was trimmed by 3 bases and J by 6 bases, leaving 15 bases between them. CDR1 and CDR2 (germline): WNHNN, SYGVQD (reference sequence). The CDR3 region is CASSDPTSKGEQYF. As DNA, the CDR3 is TGCGCCAGCAGTGACCCAACTAGCAAAGGCGAGCAGTACTTC.

Many counts were recorded for this clonotype. The V gene is TRBV2, the J gene TRBJ2-1; 8 nucleotides agree with TRBD2. V was pared by 6 bases and J by 8 bases, with 12 bases of the junction left unmatched. The CDR3 contains 15 residues. CDR1 is SNHLY and CDR2 is FYNNEI in the germline V gene. CDR3 amino acids: CASRAMWLAGDEQFF. The CDR3 region has the DNA TGTGCCAGCAGGGCCATGTGGCTAGCGGGCGATGAGCAGTTCTTC.

At least ten counts were recorded for this clonotype. This chain uses TRBV20-1 with TRBJ2-7; 9 bases are shared with TRBD2. This CDR3 is 14 amino acids long. V lost 4 bases to trimming and J lost 0 bases; unmatched junction nucleotides: 4. Germline V gene sequence: CDR1 DFQATT, CDR2 SNEGSKA (reference sequence). The CDR3 spells CSATYSGSSYEQYV. The CDR3 DNA reads as TGCAGTGCTACCTATAGCGGGAGCTCCTACGAGCAGTACGTC.

This clonotype was counted at least ten times. The V gene is TRBV7-3, the J gene TRBJ2-1; TRBD2 agrees at 10 bases. Trimming took 1 base from V and 0 from J; bases not matched to a gene: 3. The CDR3 runs to 17 residues. CDR1 is SGHTA, CDR2 FQGTGA, per germline. CDR3 nucleotide sequence: TGTGCCAGCAGCTTAAGTCTAGCGGGGGCCTCCTACAATGAGCAGTTCTTC. Protein product: CASSLSLAGASYNEQFF.

This clonotype was counted between two and nine times. The V call is TRBV5-1, the J call TRBJ2-3; TRBD1 might be the D (6 bases). The CDR3 is made up of 15 amino acids. Looked up from germline, CDR1 is SGHRS and CDR2 is YFSETQ. V was clipped by 0 bases and J by 2 bases, with 10 bases between them. DNA for the CDR3: TGCGCCAGCAGCTTGGACGGACAGTACACAGATACGCAGTATTTT. It yields the protein CASSLDGQYTDTQYF.

This chain links TRBV27 with TRBJ1-2, with 9 nucleotides matching TRBD1. The V gene end was trimmed by 5 bases and the J gene end by 6 bases; junction bases not matched to a gene: 7. Per germline, CDR1 MNHEY and CDR2 SMNVEV (reference sequence). This CDR3 is built from 14 residues. DNA of the CDR3: TGTGCCAGCAGTCCTAAACAGGGGGCAGATGGCTACACCTTC. Translating it yields CASSPKQGADGYTF.

This chain uses TRBV30 with TRBJ1-1; possible D gene TRBD1, 5 bases. Trimming removed 2 bases at V and 7 bases at J, with 11 bases between. Germline assignment: CDR1 GTSNPN and CDR2 SVGIG (reference sequence). CDR3 length: 12 amino acids. The CDR3 reads CAWSQSTDEAFF. Written as DNA, the CDR3 is TGTGCCTGGAGTCAATCGACAGATGAAGCTTTCTTT.

This chain connects TRBV29-1 to TRBJ2-5; 15 bases fit TRBD2. This CDR3 contains 15 residues. V shed 1 base, J shed 6 bases, and the junction held 3 bases outside the gene matches. Looked up from germline, CDR1 is SQVTM and CDR2 is ANQGSEA. This chain's CDR3 is CSVEGGTSGRKTQYF. DNA for the CDR3: TGCAGCGTTGAAGGAGGGACTAGCGGGAGGAAGACCCAGTACTTC.

This clonotype was recorded a few times. The V and J genes are TRBV5-6 and TRBJ2-6; D gene ambiguous. The CDR3 length is 11 residues. Germline V gene data show CDR1 as SGHDT and CDR2 as YYEEEE. Trimming left V 3 bases short and J 8 bases short, with 3 bases between. CDR3 DNA: TGTGCCAGCAGCTCGACCAACGTCCTGACTTTC. It is translated as CASSSTNVLTF.

This clonotype was detected many times. The gene calls are TRBV12-5 and TRBJ2-7; D is undetermined. From germline, CDR1 is LGHNT and CDR2 FRNRAP. There are 9 residues in the CDR3. The germline V and J ends were trimmed by 7 bases and 3 bases, with 1 base remaining between them. CDR3: CASDYEQYV. Here the CDR3 DNA reads TGTGCTAGTGACTACGAGCAGTACGTC.